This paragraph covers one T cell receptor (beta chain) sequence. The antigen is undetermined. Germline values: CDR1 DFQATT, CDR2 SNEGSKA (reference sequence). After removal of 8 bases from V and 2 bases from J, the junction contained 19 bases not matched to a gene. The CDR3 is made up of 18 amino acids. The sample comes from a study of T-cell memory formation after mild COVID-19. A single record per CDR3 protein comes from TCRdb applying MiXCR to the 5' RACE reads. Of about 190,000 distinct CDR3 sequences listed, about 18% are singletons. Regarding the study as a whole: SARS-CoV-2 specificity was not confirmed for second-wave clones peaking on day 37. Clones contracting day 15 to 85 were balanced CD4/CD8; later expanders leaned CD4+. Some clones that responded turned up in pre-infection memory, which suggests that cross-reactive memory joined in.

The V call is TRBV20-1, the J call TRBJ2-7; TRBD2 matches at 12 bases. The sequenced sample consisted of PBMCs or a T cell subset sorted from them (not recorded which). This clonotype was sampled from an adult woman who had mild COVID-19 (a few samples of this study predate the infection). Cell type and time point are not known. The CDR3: CSPRETSGGTALPYEQYF. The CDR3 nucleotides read TGCAGTCCTCGGGAGACTAGCGGGGGAACAGCCCTCCCCTACGAGCAGTACTTC.